These 27 T cell receptor beta chains were sequenced from one sample in a study of T cell repertoires in cytomegalovirus infection. These receptors' antigens are unknown. MiXCR, applied by TCRdb to the reads, yields one record per CDR3 protein. The repertoire consists of hundreds of thousands of distinct CDR3 sequences, with about 27% occurring once and the leading ten covering 20%. This specimen was cultured PBMCs, taken from culture after CMV antigen stimulation. The receptors come from a human donor in good health (CMV status not recorded). Some clones in this sample may be carry-over from other donors' samples.

V usage is TRBV10-3 and J usage is TRBJ1-2, with 7 bases that match TRBD1. Germline CDR1 and CDR2: ENHRY and SYGVKD. The CDR3 extends over 15 amino acids. After removal of 3 bases from V and 4 bases from J, the junction contained 8 bases not matched to a gene. The CDR3 DNA sequence: TGTGCCATCAGTGATTCCGGGACAGCCACCTATGGCTACACCTTC. Translation gives CAISDSGTATYGYTF.

The V gene is TRBV7-2, the J gene TRBJ1-2; TRBD1 is a possible D gene (5 bases). CDR1 is SGHTA and CDR2 is FQGNSA in the germline V gene. V shed 8 bases and J shed 1 base, with 14 bases lying between them. The CDR3 contains 14 residues. CDR3 sequence reads: CASPPERGNYGYTF. The CDR3 DNA reads TGTGCCAGCCCACCGGAGAGGGGTAACTATGGCTACACCTTC.

The chain combines TRBV6-6 with TRBJ1-2; D perhaps matches TRBD1 (6 bases). V lost 2 bases and J lost 5, with 15 bases in between. This CDR3 has 15 residues. Germline V gene sequence: CDR1 MNHNY, CDR2 SVGAGI (reference sequence). The CDR3 DNA reads as TGTGCCAGCAGTTACAATGCGGGGGCAGGGTATGGCTACACCTTC. This sequence encodes CASSYNAGAGYGYTF.

This clonotype was detected a few times. J is TRBJ2-7 and V is TRBV11-2; D is unresolved. CDR1 and CDR2 from the germline V gene are SGHAT and FQNNGV. The V end was cut by 2 bases, the J end by 2 bases, with 13 bases between. This CDR3 is 15 amino acids long. The CDR3 DNA follows: TGTGCCAGCAGCTTAATCAGGTCGATTACCTACGAGCAGTACTTC. As protein: CASSLIRSITYEQYF.

The chain links TRBV28 to TRBJ1-5, with 10 bases fitting TRBD1. Germline V gene sequence: CDR1 MDHEN, CDR2 SYDVKM. There are 15 residues in the CDR3. V was clipped by 4 bases and J by 8 bases; unmatched bases: 8. The CDR3 loop reads CASSSRDRGTKPQHF. The CDR3 nucleotides read TGTGCCAGCAGTTCCCGGGACAGGGGTACAAAGCCCCAGCATTTT.

The rearrangement joins TRBV4-1 to TRBJ2-2, with 7 bases that match TRBD1. The CDR3 loop spans 14 amino acids. Germline values: CDR1 MGHRA, CDR2 YSYEKL. The V and J ends lost 2 bases and 5 bases, in that order; junction bases with no gene match: 2. CDR3 amino acids: CASSQPTGTGELFF. The CDR3 DNA reads TGCGCCAGCAGCCAACCGACAGGGACCGGGGAGCTGTTTTTT.

This clonotype was counted a few times. This chain joins TRBV6-5 and TRBJ2-1; a possible D gene is TRBD1 (6 bases). The V end was cut by 6 bases, the J end by 2 bases, with 8 bases between. Germline lookup yields CDR1 MNHEY and CDR2 SVGAGI. CDR3 length equals 13 residues. The CDR3 protein is CASSRGTYNEQFF. The CDR3 coding sequence is TGTGCCAGCAGCAGGGGAACCTACAATGAGCAGTTCTTC.

This clonotype has only a few counts. V is TRBV7-9 and J is TRBJ2-7; TRBD1 or TRBD2 may be the D gene (5 bases each). CDR1 is SEHNR and CDR2 is FQNEAQ in the germline V gene (reference sequence). The CDR3 is made up of 15 amino acids. Trimming removed 1 base at V and 6 bases at J, with 16 bases between. The CDR3 protein is CASSLGGVLVGEQYF. The CDR3 DNA follows: TGTGCCAGCAGCTTAGGAGGGGTTCTAGTCGGCGAGCAGTACTTC.

The J gene is TRBJ2-1, the V gene TRBV19; 16 bases agree with TRBD2. The CDR3 sequence is 14 residues long. Trimming at V came to 6 bases and at J to 7 bases, leaving 0 bases not matched to a gene. Looked up from germline, CDR1 is LNHDA and CDR2 is SQIVND (reference sequence). The CDR3 DNA sequence: TGTGCCAGTAGGGGACTAGCGGGGGGGAATGAGCAGTTCTTC. Translated, it gives CASRGLAGGNEQFF.

In its sample, this clonotype was seen a few times. This chain connects TRBV7-6 to TRBJ2-5; D may be TRBD1 (6 bases). The CDR3 has 14 residues. Between the trimmed V and J ends, which lost 1 base and 5 bases, there was a span of 11 bases. The V gene's germline CDR1 is SGHVS and CDR2 FNYEAQ. Here the CDR3 DNA reads TGTGCCAGCAGCTTAGGACAGGTGGGGGAGACCCAGTACTTC. It specifies CASSLGQVGETQYF.

Details on this clonotype: A clone one base away is much larger, so this may be a read error. The genes are TRBV7-2 and TRBJ2-5; 9 bases line up with TRBD2. Germline CDR1 and CDR2: SGHTA and FQGNSA. CDR3 length: 17 amino acids. Losses at the gene ends were 3 bases for V and 6 bases for J; bases not matched to a gene: 14. The CDR3 nucleotides are TGTGCCAGCAGCTTGGGTGGGACTAGCAGGAGGTCAAAGACCCAGTACTTC. This sequence encodes CASSLGGTSRRSKTQYF.

The CDR3 sequence is CASSIGTGTGRFNYGYTF. DNA of the CDR3: TGTGCCAGTAGTATAGGAACCGGGACAGGACGCTTCAACTATGGCTACACCTTC. The chain couples TRBV19 to TRBJ1-2, with TRBD1 matching over 8 bases. From germline, CDR1 is LNHDA and CDR2 SQIVND (reference sequence). The CDR3 is 18 amino acids. V lost 1 base and J lost 2; bases outside the gene matches: 12.

The V call is TRBV2, the J call TRBJ1-5; tentative D call: TRBD1 (5 bases). The CDR3 runs to 16 residues. The V end was cut by 4 bases, the J end by 2 bases, with 15 bases between. Germline assignment: CDR1 SNHLY and CDR2 FYNNEI. The CDR3 loop reads CASSGSGAAGNQPQHF. The DNA for the CDR3 is TGTGCCAGCAGTGGATCCGGGGCCGCGGGCAATCAGCCCCAGCATTTT.

This clonotype was found a few times. The chain is built from TRBV25-1 and TRBJ1-6; D is uncertain. Per germline, CDR1 MGHDK and CDR2 SYGVNS. The CDR3 contains 15 residues. Trimming cost V 4 bases and J 0 bases, with 7 bases left between them. The CDR3 nucleotides read TGTGCCAGCAGTGCCTTGAGCTCCTATAATTCACCCCTCCACTTT. Encoded protein: CASSALSSYNSPLHF.

This rearrangement joins TRBV15 to TRBJ1-1; 7 bases are shared with TRBD1. The CDR3 consists of 13 residues. Germline CDR1 reads LNHNV; CDR2 reads YYDKDF (reference sequence). Trimming at V came to 6 bases and at J to 4 bases, leaving 5 bases not matched to a gene. The CDR3 region has the DNA TGTGCCACCAGTGGAGGGGGCCTCACTGAAGCTTTCTTT. Protein sequence: CATSGGGLTEAFF.

This clonotype was recorded a few times. The chain has TRBV18 and TRBJ2-3, with 10 nucleotides matching TRBD2. Looked up from germline, CDR1 is KGHSH and CDR2 is LQKENI. This CDR3 has 13 residues. J gave up 1 base and V 10 bases, and 2 bases lay outside the gene matches. The CDR3 spells CATLAGGTDTQYF. DNA for the CDR3: TGTGCCACTCTAGCGGGGGGCACAGATACGCAGTATTTT.

This clonotype was found a few times. The CDR3 loop is CASSPNLGLADLPDTQYF. CDR3 DNA sequence: TGTGCCAGCAGCCCTAACCTCGGACTAGCGGACCTCCCAGATACGCAGTATTTT. The genes are TRBV7-9 and TRBJ2-3; TRBD2 agrees at 10 bases. The germline gives CDR1 SEHNR, CDR2 FQNEAQ (reference sequence). The CDR3 runs to 18 residues. V lost 5 bases, J lost 4 bases, and 15 bases stayed unmatched.

J is TRBJ1-4 and V is TRBV7-9; unclear D gene. This CDR3 has 14 residues. The V end was cut by 4 bases, the J end by 8 bases, with 14 bases between. Germline V gene sequence: CDR1 SEHNR, CDR2 FQNEAQ (reference sequence). The CDR3 DNA reads TGTGCCAGCAGCTCAACCGACCTTGGGGAAAAACTGTTTTTT. Translating it yields CASSSTDLGEKLFF.

This clonotype was seen repeatedly, ten times or more. The chain employs TRBV7-2 and TRBJ2-5; 8 positions agree with TRBD2. The CDR3 loop spans 15 amino acids. After removal of 8 bases from V and 6 bases from J, the junction contained 14 bases not matched to a gene. In germline, CDR1 is SGHTA, CDR2 FQGNSA. The CDR3 loop reads CASGTGAGGGKTQYF. CDR3 DNA sequence: TGTGCCAGCGGAACCGGGGCGGGAGGTGGGAAGACCCAGTACTTC.

The gene calls are TRBV6-6 and TRBJ2-1, with 11 nucleotides matching TRBD2. CDR3 length equals 16 residues. V shed 7 bases, J shed 8 bases, and the junction held 13 bases outside the gene matches. Per germline, CDR1 MNHNY and CDR2 SVGAGI (reference sequence). The CDR3 sequence is CASIRSGLADMYEQFF. CDR3 DNA sequence: TGTGCCAGCATCCGCTCGGGACTAGCGGATATGTATGAGCAGTTCTTC.

This clonotype showed up many times. The rearrangement links TRBV19 to TRBJ2-3; TRBD2 might be the D (5 bases). The germline CDR1 and CDR2 sequences are LNHDA and SQIVND (reference sequence). The CDR3 runs 17 residues. Trimming cost V 2 bases and J 6 bases, with 21 bases left between them. The CDR3 here is CASSISGGGPRSDTQYF. The CDR3 region has the DNA TGTGCCAGTAGTATAAGCGGCGGTGGCCCAAGGTCGGATACGCAGTATTTT.

V and J are TRBV12-3 or TRBV12-4 and TRBJ1-2; D remains ambiguous. The length of the CDR3 is 13 residues. The V gene lost 3 bases and the J gene lost 4 bases, with 9 bases spanning the gap. CDR3 nucleotides: TGTGCCAGCAGTTTGGCCAAGACCTATGGCTACACCTTC. Encoded protein: CASSLAKTYGYTF.

This chain links TRBV11-2 with TRBJ1-1, with no clear D. CDR3 length: 12 amino acids. With 4 bases removed from V and 2 bases from J, the gap between germline ends came to 5 bases. From germline, CDR1 is SGHAT and CDR2 FQNNGV. In DNA form, the CDR3 reads TGTGCCAGCAGCTCGGCTAACACTGAAGCTTTCTTT. Its protein is CASSSANTEAFF.

The rearrangement uses TRBV11-3 and TRBJ2-3; D is uncertain. CDR1 SGHNT and CDR2 YENEEA come from the germline V gene. The CDR3 is 15 residues long. V was clipped by 0 bases and J by 0 bases, with 7 bases between them. The CDR3 loop is CASSLDPASTDTQYF. As DNA, the CDR3 is TGTGCCAGCAGCTTAGACCCGGCTAGCACAGATACGCAGTATTTT.

This clonotype was observed many times. This chain connects TRBV20-1 to TRBJ2-3; D gene uncertain. The CDR3 totals 16 residues. Germline V gene lookup returns CDR1 DFQATT and CDR2 SNEGSKA (reference sequence). V shed 3 bases and J shed 0 bases, with 16 bases lying between them. CDR3 bases: TGCAGTGCTAGTGCGCCGAACCAATTTAGCACAGATACGCAGTATTTT. Protein sequence: CSASAPNQFSTDTQYF.

The chain uses TRBV9 and TRBJ2-1, with D tentatively TRBD1 or TRBD2 (6 bases each). The CDR3 is made up of 16 amino acids. The V gene lost 2 bases and the J gene lost 6 bases, with 18 bases spanning the gap. CDR1 and CDR2 (germline): SGDLS, YYNGEE. The CDR3 sequence is CASSVSGRQVGNEQFF. CDR3 bases: TGTGCCAGCAGCGTTAGCGGAAGACAGGTGGGCAATGAGCAGTTCTTC.

As regards this clonotype: At one boundary the junction diverges from the germline segment, which might be a read error. The V call is TRBV7-7, the J call TRBJ2-1, with 13 nucleotides matching TRBD2. Germline V gene lookup returns CDR1 SSHAT and CDR2 FNYEAQ (reference sequence). There are 18 residues in the CDR3. CDR3 protein: CASSFGTSGVPTTNEQFF. The CDR3 nucleotides are TGTGCTAGCAGCTTCGGGACTAGCGGGGTTCCCACCACCAATGAGCAGTTCTTC. Based on the CDR3 plus reference TRBV7-7 and TRBJ2-1, the full variable domain is GAGVSQSPRYKVTKRGQDVTLRCDPISSHATLYWYQQALGQGPEFLTYFNYEAQPDKSGLPSDRFSAERPEGSISTLTIQRTEQRDSAMYRCASSFGTSGVPTTNEQFFGPGTRLTVL.